What follows are 3 T cell receptor beta chains derived from one specimen sequenced in a study of radiation and T cells in renal cell carcinoma. Produced via immunoSEQ multiplex PCR; TCRdb's table is partial and in-frame only. The sample gives 65,000 to 80,000 clones, around 86% of which show up once; 22% is in the top ten. Time point indicated: blood 2 weeks post-SBRT. The treatment here: 15 Gy SBRT to primary tumor, nephrectomy 4 weeks later. Sequencing was performed on blood, taken from a patient whose treatment included radiotherapy and nephrectomy. The receptor set was obtained from a woman aged 50 to 65 with renal cell carcinoma.

This chain links TRBV28 with TRBJ1-4; the match to TRBD1 covers 9 bases. The germline gives CDR1 MDHEN, CDR2 SYDVKM. V lost 6 bases, J lost 7 bases, and 9 bases stayed unmatched. The length of the CDR3 is 15 residues. This CDR3 reads CASRTGGSVGEKLFF. The CDR3 DNA sequence: TGTGCCAGCAGGACAGGGGGTAGTGTTGGTGAAAAACTGTTTTTT.

The rearrangement links TRBV2 to TRBJ2-5, with 10 bases lining up with TRBD1. Germline V CDR1 and CDR2: SNHLY, FYNNEI. The CDR3 extends over 16 amino acids. J gave up 4 bases and V 5 bases, and 10 bases lay outside the gene matches. CDR3 in amino acids: CASSLDRGRSIETQYF. The CDR3, as DNA: TGTGCCAGCAGTTTAGACAGGGGGCGGTCTATAGAGACCCAGTACTTC.

The rearrangement uses TRBV19 and TRBJ1-4; no clear D gene. This CDR3 contains 13 residues. V was shortened by 7 bases and J by 8 bases, with 14 bases between the two germline ends. CDR1 is LNHDA and CDR2 is SQIVND in the germline V gene (reference sequence). This chain's CDR3 is CASTMAHREKLFF. CDR3 DNA sequence: TGTGCCAGTACCATGGCTCATAGGGAAAAACTGTTTTTT.